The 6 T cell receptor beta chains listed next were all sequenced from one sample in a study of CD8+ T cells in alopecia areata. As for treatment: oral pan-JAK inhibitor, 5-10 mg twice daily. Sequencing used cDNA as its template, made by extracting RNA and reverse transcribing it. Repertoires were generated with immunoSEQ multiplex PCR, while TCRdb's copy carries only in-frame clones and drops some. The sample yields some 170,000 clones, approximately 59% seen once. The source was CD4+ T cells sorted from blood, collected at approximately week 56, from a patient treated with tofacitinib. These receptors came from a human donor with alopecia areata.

The DNA for the CDR3 is TGCAGTGCTGCTGAACCTTTCCGCCAGTACTTC. Protein: CSAAEPFRQYF. This chain joins TRBV20-1 and TRBJ2-5, with D unclear. CDR1 DFQATT and CDR2 SNEGSKA come from the germline V gene (reference sequence). The V end was cut by 5 bases, the J end by 10 bases, with 14 bases between. This CDR3 has 11 amino acids.

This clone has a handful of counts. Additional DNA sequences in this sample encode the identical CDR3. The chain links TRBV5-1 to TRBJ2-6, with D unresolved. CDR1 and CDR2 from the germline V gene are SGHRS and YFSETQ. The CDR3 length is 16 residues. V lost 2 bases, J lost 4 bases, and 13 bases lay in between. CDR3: CASSLDPLSGANVLTF. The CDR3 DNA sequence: TGCGCCAGCAGCTTAGACCCCTTGTCGGGGGCCAACGTCCTGACTTTC.

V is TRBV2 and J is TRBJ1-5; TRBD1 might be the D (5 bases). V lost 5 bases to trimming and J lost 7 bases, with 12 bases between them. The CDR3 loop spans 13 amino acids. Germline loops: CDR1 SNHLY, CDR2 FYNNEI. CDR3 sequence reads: CASSWGVLQPQHF. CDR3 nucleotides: TGTGCCAGCAGTTGGGGGGTCCTACAGCCCCAGCATTTT.

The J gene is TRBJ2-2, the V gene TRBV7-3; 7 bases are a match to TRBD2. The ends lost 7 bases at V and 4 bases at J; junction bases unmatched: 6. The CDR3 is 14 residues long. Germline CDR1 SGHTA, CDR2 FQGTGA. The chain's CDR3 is CASTRGGPTGELFF. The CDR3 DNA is TGTGCCAGCACGCGCGGGGGTCCCACCGGGGAGCTGTTTTTT.

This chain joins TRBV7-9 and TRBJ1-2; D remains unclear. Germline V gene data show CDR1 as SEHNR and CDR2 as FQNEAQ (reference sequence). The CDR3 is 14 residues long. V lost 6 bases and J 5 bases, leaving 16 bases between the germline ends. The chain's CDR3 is CASRSAKGGYGYTF. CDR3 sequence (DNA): TGTGCCAGCAGGTCGGCCAAGGGCGGGTATGGCTACACCTTC.

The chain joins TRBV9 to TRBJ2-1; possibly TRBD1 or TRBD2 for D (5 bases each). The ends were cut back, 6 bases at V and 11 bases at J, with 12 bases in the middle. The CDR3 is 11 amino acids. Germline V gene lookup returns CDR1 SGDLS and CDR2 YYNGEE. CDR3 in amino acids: CASTREGKQFF. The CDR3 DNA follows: TGTGCCAGCACCCGAGAGGGGAAGCAGTTCTTC. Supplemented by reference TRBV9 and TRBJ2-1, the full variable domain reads DSGVTQTPKHLITATGQRVTLRCSPRSGDLSVYWYQQSLDQGLQFLIQYYNGEERAKGNILERFSAQQFPDLHSELNLSSLELGDSALYFCASTREGKQFFGPGTRLTVL.